This paragraph covers one T cell receptor beta chain sequence. If no ophthalmopathy progression occurred within 18 months, Graves' hyperthyroidism was stable. Exclusion followed for patients with uncontrolled infection, other autoimmune disease, pregnancy or lactation. Researchers took RNA transcripts and amplified the TCR beta CDR3 regions from them. An initial round of RT-PCR targeting the TCR CDR3 relied on the HTBI primer set. TCRdb reprocessed the multiplex PCR reads with MiXCR, giving one entry per CDR3 protein. The data hold about 700,000 distinct CDR3 sequences, with about 15% observed a single time. The junction had 9 bases not matched to a gene; V was cut back by 4 bases and J by 8 bases. CDR1 is GTSNPN, CDR2 SVGIG, per germline (reference sequence). The CDR3 runs to 16 residues. These data come from a study of T cells in Graves' hyperthyroidism and ophthalmopathy.

The chain joins TRBV30 to TRBJ2-1; the match to TRBD2 covers 15 bases. The sample comprised blood. This clonotype was obtained from a woman between 18 and 30 years old with Graves' hyperthyroidism. The CDR3 DNA reads TGTGCCTGGACTCCCCGGACTAGCGGGAGGGCCTATGAGCAGTTCTTC. Its protein is CAWTPRTSGRAYEQFF.